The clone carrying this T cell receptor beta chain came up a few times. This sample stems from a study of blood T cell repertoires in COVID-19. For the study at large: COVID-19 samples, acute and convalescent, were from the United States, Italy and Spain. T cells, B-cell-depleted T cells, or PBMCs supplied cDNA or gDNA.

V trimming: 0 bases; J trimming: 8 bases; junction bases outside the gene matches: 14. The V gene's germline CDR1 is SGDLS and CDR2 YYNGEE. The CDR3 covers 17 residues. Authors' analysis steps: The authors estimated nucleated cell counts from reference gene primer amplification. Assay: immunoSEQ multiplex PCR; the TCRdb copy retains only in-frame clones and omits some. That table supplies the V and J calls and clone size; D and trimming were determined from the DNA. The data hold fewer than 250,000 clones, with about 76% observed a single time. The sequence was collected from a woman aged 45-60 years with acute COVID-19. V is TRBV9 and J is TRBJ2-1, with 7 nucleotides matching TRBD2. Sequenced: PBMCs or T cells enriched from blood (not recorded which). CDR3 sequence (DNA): TGTGCCAGCAGCGTAGTAGCCTCCGGACTAGGTTTTCATGAGCAGTTCTTC. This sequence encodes CASSVVASGLGFHEQFF.